Shown below are 15 T cell receptor beta chains from a single sample sequenced in a study of cytomegalovirus exposure and HLA in healthy donors. Vbeta (60) and Jbeta (13) primers were used in the PCR. Produced via immunoSEQ multiplex PCR; TCRdb's table is partial and in-frame only. The data contain 75,000 to 100,000 clones, 73% of them singletons. The sequenced sample was PBMCs. These TCRs come from a man aged 35-49 years in good health and CMV-seronegative.

The chain links TRBV7-9 to TRBJ1-2; D is unresolved. The germline gives CDR1 SEHNR, CDR2 FQNEAQ (reference sequence). The CDR3 runs to 14 residues. Trimming took off 2 bases at V and 3 bases at J, with 10 bases between the two ends. CDR3: CASSLTTVDYGYTF. Here the CDR3 DNA reads TGTGCCAGCAGCTTAACAACAGTCGACTATGGCTACACCTTC.

This clone was counted once. The chain recombines TRBV11-3 with TRBJ2-5; weak D call: TRBD2 (5 bases). The CDR3 is made up of 13 amino acids. CDR1 and CDR2 from the germline V gene are SGHNT and YENEEA. V dropped 4 bases and J dropped 3 bases, with 9 bases sitting between them. The CDR3: CASSSGLKETQYF. The CDR3 DNA reads as TGTGCCAGCAGCTCCGGACTGAAAGAGACCCAGTACTTC.

This chain joins TRBV14 and TRBJ1-1, with D perhaps TRBD1 (5 bases). The CDR3 is 13 residues long. Trimming shortened V by 2 bases and J by 3 bases, and 7 bases separated the two germline ends. The V gene's germline CDR1 is SGHDN and CDR2 FVKESK. The CDR3 sequence: CASSQTGDTEAFF. Written as DNA, the CDR3 is TGTGCCAGCAGCCAAACAGGTGACACTGAAGCTTTCTTT.

V usage is TRBV21-1 and J usage is TRBJ1-6. TRBV21-1 is assigned pseudogene status. This CDR3 has 15 amino acids. This chain's CDR3 is CASSIGRARGSPLHF. As DNA, the CDR3 is TGTGCCAGCAGCATTGGGAGGGCAAGGGGTTCACCCCTCCACTTT.

The chain links TRBV7-8 to TRBJ1-4; D is uncertain. The CDR3 sequence is 14 residues long. V gave up 2 bases and J gave up 4 bases, with 8 bases separating them. CDR1 SGHVS and CDR2 FQNEAQ come from the germline V gene. The CDR3 region is CASSLLNSNEKLFF. The CDR3, as DNA: TGTGCCAGCAGCTTACTTAACAGTAATGAAAAACTGTTTTTT.

The chain has TRBV7-2 and TRBJ2-1; 12 bases map to TRBD2. With 1 base clipped from V and 6 bases from J, the junction kept 7 bases outside the gene matches. Per germline, CDR1 SGHTA and CDR2 FQGNSA. The CDR3 is 17 amino acids. This CDR3 is CASSLVSASGGVNEQFF. The CDR3 DNA follows: TGTGCCAGCAGCTTAGTCTCGGCTAGCGGGGGGGTCAATGAGCAGTTCTTC.

V usage is TRBV6-5 and J usage is TRBJ2-1; TRBD1 agrees at 7 bases. The CDR3 totals 14 residues. Germline CDR1 MNHEY, CDR2 SVGAGI. The V and J ends lost 0 bases and 8 bases, in that order; junction bases with no gene match: 4. CDR3 loop: CASSYSDRVDEQFF. For the CDR3, the DNA is TGTGCCAGCAGTTACTCAGACAGGGTTGATGAGCAGTTCTTC.

This clone was picked up a small number of times. The chain recombines TRBV4-3 with TRBJ2-3, with 8 bases identical to TRBD2. The V and J ends lost 8 bases and 2 bases, in that order; junction bases with no gene match: 12. CDR3 length: 16 amino acids. CDR1 and CDR2 from the germline V gene are LGHNA and YSLEER. CDR3 sequence (DNA): TGCGCCAGCGCCGGCGAGGCGGGGGGCCTCACAGATACGCAGTATTTT. Its translation is CASAGEAGGLTDTQYF.

There are many counts of this clone. The chain employs TRBV7-3 and TRBJ1-1; maybe TRBD1 (6 bases). Trimming pared 2 bases from V and 1 base from J, leaving 11 bases between. The CDR3 totals 15 residues. Germline CDR1 is SGHTA and CDR2 is FQGTGA. Here the CDR3 reads CASSLVVTGNTEAFF. The CDR3 coding sequence is TGTGCCAGCAGCTTAGTGGTGACAGGGAACACTGAAGCTTTCTTT.

In its sample, this clone was seen a few times. This sequence joins TRBV7-8 and TRBJ1-6, with D uncertain. Trimming pared 5 bases from V and 0 bases from J, leaving 14 bases between. CDR1 SGHVS and CDR2 FQNEAQ come from the germline V gene. The CDR3 loop spans 17 amino acids. DNA for the CDR3: TGTGCCAGCAGCAAGTACCTTTTGAGCTCCTATAATTCACCCCTCCACTTT. It yields the protein CASSKYLLSSYNSPLHF.

The chain recombines TRBV4-1 with TRBJ2-7; 7 bases map to TRBD1. CDR1 and CDR2 (germline): MGHRA, YSYEKL. The V segment lost 5 bases and the J segment 3 bases; nucleotides outside the gene matches: 10. The CDR3 length is 15 residues. Here the CDR3 DNA reads TGCGCCAGCAGCTCCCGGACAGGCGCCCGCTACGAGCAGTACTTC. Amino acid sequence: CASSSRTGARYEQYF.

The chain recombines TRBV5-4 with TRBJ1-3; perhaps TRBD1 as D (5 bases). The CDR3 sequence is 20 residues long. Germline CDR1 SGHNT, CDR2 YYREEE (reference sequence). The V end lost 0 bases, the J end lost 4 bases, and 26 bases lay between the germline ends. The CDR3 DNA reads TGTGCCAGCAGCTTGGGCCCCACCGGACCAGGGATTGGGTGGGGAAACACCATATATTTT. Its translation is CASSLGPTGPGIGWGNTIYF. The variable domain in full, with the rest retrieved from reference TRBV5-4 and TRBJ1-3, is ETGVTQSPTHLIKTRGQQVTLRCSSQSGHNTVSWYQQALGQGPQFIFQYYREEENGRGNFPPRFSGLQFPNYSSELNVNALELDDSALYLCASSLGPTGPGIGWGNTIYFGEGSWLTVV.

The chain recombines TRBV14 with TRBJ2-7; 12 positions agree with TRBD2. The germline gives CDR1 SGHDN, CDR2 FVKESK. V lost 0 bases and J lost 0; bases outside the gene matches: 6. The CDR3 contains 18 residues. This chain's CDR3 is CASSQDTGLAGISYEQYF. The CDR3 bases are TGTGCCAGCAGCCAAGATACCGGACTAGCGGGGATCTCCTACGAGCAGTACTTC.

Here the CDR3 DNA reads TGTGCCAGCAGCTCCCCTCCGGGACAGGGGACAGATACGCAGTATTTT. It is translated as CASSSPPGQGTDTQYF. The chain employs TRBV5-4 and TRBJ2-3, with TRBD1 matching over 10 bases. The CDR3 covers 16 residues. J was trimmed by 3 bases and V by 3 bases; bases with no gene match: 7. Germline V gene sequence: CDR1 SGHNT, CDR2 YYREEE (reference sequence).

V usage is TRBV4-3 and J usage is TRBJ1-2; no clear D gene. The germline V gene encodes CDR1 LGHNA and CDR2 YSLEER. The germline V and J ends were trimmed by 0 bases and 7 bases, with 15 bases remaining between them. This CDR3 has 15 residues. The CDR3, as DNA: TGCGCCAGCAGCCAAGATGCTTTCGGAGAACCTGGCTACACCTTC. Translation gives CASSQDAFGEPGYTF.